These 12 T cell receptor beta chains were all obtained from the same sample, sequenced in a study of T cell responses to AZD1222 COVID-19 vaccine. Assay used: immunoSEQ multiplex PCR; TCRdb lists only in-frame clones, some missing. The table records about 140,000 clones, roughly 88% of them present only once. The sequencing here drew on peripheral blood, taken on day 0 of AZD1222 vaccination. The source of these receptors is an adult in good health.

CDR3 sequence reads: CASSPTLAQLTDTQYF. The CDR3 bases are TGTGCCAGCAGCCCTACCCTAGCGCAACTCACAGATACGCAGTATTTT. The chain employs TRBV5-6 and TRBJ2-3, with D perhaps matching TRBD2 (6 bases). The CDR3 is 16 residues long. Germline V gives CDR1 SGHDT, CDR2 YYEEEE. V dropped 4 bases and J dropped 2 bases, with 17 bases sitting between them.

This chain connects TRBV5-1 to TRBJ2-3; 10 bases align to TRBD1. With 0 bases clipped from V and 3 bases from J, the junction kept 7 bases outside the gene matches. Germline V gives CDR1 SGHRS, CDR2 YFSETQ. The CDR3 runs 17 residues. The CDR3 DNA is TGCGCCAGCAGCTTGGGCATACCGGGACAGGGGACAGATACGCAGTATTTT. Its protein product is CASSLGIPGQGTDTQYF.

V is TRBV11-1 and J is TRBJ2-7, with 7 bases identical to TRBD2. The CDR3 length is 14 residues. Per the germline V gene, CDR1 is SGHAT and CDR2 is FQDESV (reference sequence). Unmatched junction bases numbered 7, after V lost 5 bases and J lost 3 bases. The CDR3 protein is CASSPQGGSYEQYF. As DNA, the CDR3 is TGTGCCAGCAGCCCCCAAGGCGGGAGCTACGAGCAGTACTTC.

The chain has TRBV4-2 and TRBJ2-3, with D unclear. V was cut by 1 base and J by 6 bases, with 8 bases left in between. Germline V CDR1 and CDR2: LGHNA, YNFKEQ. This CDR3 region has 13 residues. The CDR3 sequence is CASSQGAEDTQYF. CDR3 coding DNA: TGTGCCAGCAGCCAAGGGGCCGAGGATACGCAGTATTTT.

This rearrangement joins TRBV7-2 to TRBJ2-4; D remains unclear. From germline, CDR1 is SGHTA and CDR2 FQGNSA. This CDR3 contains 16 residues. The germline V and J ends were trimmed by 1 base and 2 bases, with 12 bases remaining between them. CDR3 nucleotides: TGTGCCAGCAGCTTAGGGGGATTGGGTTCCAAAAACATTCAGTACTTC. Its protein is CASSLGGLGSKNIQYF.

The chain is built from TRBV9 and TRBJ1-1; D uncertain. The V end lost 0 bases, the J end lost 1 base, and 7 bases lay between the germline ends. Per the germline V gene, CDR1 is SGDLS and CDR2 is YYNGEE. The length of the CDR3 is 14 residues. The CDR3 protein is CASSVGIENTEAFF. For the CDR3, the DNA is TGTGCCAGCAGCGTAGGAATAGAGAACACTGAAGCTTTCTTT.

The genes are TRBV9 and TRBJ2-7; TRBD2 matches 7 bases. The junction had 7 bases not matched to a gene; V was cut back by 0 bases and J by 4 bases. Germline loops: CDR1 SGDLS, CDR2 YYNGEE. CDR3 size: 15 residues. CDR3 nucleotides: TGTGCCAGCAGCGTAGCAGGCGGGAGCGGATACGAGCAGTACTTC. As protein: CASSVAGGSGYEQYF.

This clone was seen only once. The rearrangement uses TRBV10-3 and TRBJ1-2, with D perhaps matching TRBD1 (5 bases). The CDR3 runs to 15 residues. V shed 4 bases and J shed 8 bases, with 20 bases lying between them. Germline loops: CDR1 ENHRY, CDR2 SYGVKD. The CDR3 here is CAISGRDRSSRGYTF. The CDR3 DNA reads as TGTGCCATCAGTGGCCGGGACCGTTCCTCTCGGGGCTACACCTTC.

The chain links TRBV29-1 to TRBJ1-2; no reliable D call. Germline V gives CDR1 SQVTM, CDR2 ANQGSEA. V was shortened by 4 bases and J by 3 bases, with 12 bases between the two germline ends. This CDR3 contains 13 residues. The CDR3 region has the DNA TGCAGCGTTGTAAGGTTGGCGGACTATGGCTACACCTTC. Translating it yields CSVVRLADYGYTF. The complete variable domain, with remaining parts taken from reference TRBV29-1 and TRBJ1-2, reads SAVISQKPSRDICQRGTSLTIQCQVDSQVTMMFWYRQQPGQSLTLIATANQGSEATYESGFVIDKFPISRPNLTFSTLTVSNMSPEDSSIYLCSVVRLADYGYTFGSGTRLTVV.

The rearrangement uses TRBV12-3 or TRBV12-4 and TRBJ1-1; maybe TRBD1 (6 bases). V lost 7 bases to trimming and J lost 2 bases, with 11 bases between them. The CDR3 has 13 residues. Here the CDR3 reads CASKHRVNTEAFF. In DNA, the CDR3 is TGTGCCAGCAAACACAGGGTAAACACTGAAGCTTTCTTT.

This chain joins TRBV5-4 and TRBJ1-5; the D is unclear. The CDR3 consists of 13 residues. The V gene's germline CDR1 is SGHNT and CDR2 YYREEE (reference sequence). V gave up 3 bases and J gave up 8 bases, with 12 bases separating them. CDR3: CASSWDNREPQHF. The CDR3 DNA reads TGTGCCAGCAGCTGGGATAATCGGGAGCCCCAGCATTTT.

With respect to this clone: At one boundary the junction diverges from the germline segment, which might be a read error. J is TRBJ1-1 and V is TRBV19; D may be TRBD1 (5 bases). The CDR3 sequence is 14 residues long. Germline CDR1 is LNHDA and CDR2 is SQIVND (reference sequence). Here the CDR3 reads CASSLEGRGTEAFF. DNA for the CDR3: TGTGCCAGTAGTTTAGAGGGGCGCGGGACTGAAGCTTTCTTT.